This entry describes one T cell receptor beta chain. With random hexamers, reverse transcription was performed on about 0.5 to 1 ug of RNA. By means of immunoSEQ multiplex PCR, TCR beta CDR3 spanning 54 Vbeta and 13 Jbeta underwent amplification. TCRdb fed the immunoSEQ multiplex PCR reads into MiXCR, producing one record per CDR3 protein. The sample lists 200,000 or so distinct CDR3 sequences; approximately 96% were seen once. Peripheral blood CD8+ and CD4+ T cells were profiled by TCR beta sequencing. While CD8+ and CD4+ T cells were isolated negatively, TEMRA cells were enriched by FACS. This entry is derived from a study of CD8 T cells in Susac syndrome. Study information: Six sequenced Susac syndrome patients had clinically active disease, while roughly 8 were in remission.

This sequence originates from a human donor with Susac syndrome. Sequenced input: CD4+ T cells from PBMCs.

CDR3 sequence reads: CASSLALATNEKLFF. CDR3 nucleotides: TGTGCCAGCAGCTTAGCGCTGGCAACTAATGAAAAACTGTTTTTT. This rearrangement joins TRBV7-2 to TRBJ1-4; the D is unclear. Germline V CDR1 and CDR2: SGHTA, FQGNSA. V was clipped by 0 bases and J by 0 bases, with 5 bases between them. This CDR3 region has 15 residues.